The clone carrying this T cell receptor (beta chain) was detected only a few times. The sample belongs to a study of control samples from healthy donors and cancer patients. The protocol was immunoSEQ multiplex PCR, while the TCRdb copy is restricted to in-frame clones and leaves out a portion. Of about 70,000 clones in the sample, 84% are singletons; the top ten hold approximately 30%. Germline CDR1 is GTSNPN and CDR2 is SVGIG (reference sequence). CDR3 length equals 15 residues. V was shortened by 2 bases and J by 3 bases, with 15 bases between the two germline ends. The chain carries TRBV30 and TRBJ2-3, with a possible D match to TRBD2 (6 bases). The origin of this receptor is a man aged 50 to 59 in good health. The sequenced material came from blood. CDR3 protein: CAWSIPSVTTDTQYF. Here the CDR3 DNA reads TGTGCCTGGAGTATTCCTAGCGTAACGACAGATACGCAGTATTTT. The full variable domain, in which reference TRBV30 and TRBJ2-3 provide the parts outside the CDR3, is SQTIHQWPATLVQPVGSPLSLECTVEGTSNPNLYWYRQAAGRGLQLLFYSVGIGQISSEVPQNLSASRPQDRQFILSSKKLLLSDSGFYLCAWSIPSVTTDTQYFGPGTRLTVL.